Detailed here is one T cell receptor beta chain. Its antigen is currently unknown. Assay used: immunoSEQ multiplex PCR; TCRdb lists only in-frame clones, some missing. The table has about 560,000 clones, roughly four fifths seen once. The J segment lost 4 bases and the V segment lost 4 bases, leaving 14 bases of the junction unmatched. Germline V gives CDR1 SGHDT, CDR2 YYEEEE. The CDR3 length is 17 residues. The donors were adults (healthy and HIV-negative) with no recent acute infections or vaccinations. The data were obtained in a study of shared clonotypes between healthy human individuals. Overall study findings and caveats: The expectation was that sequencing depth would affect clonotype sharing among donors.

The rearrangement uses TRBV5-6 and TRBJ2-5; 9 bases match TRBD2. This clonotype was obtained from a woman aged 35 to 49 in good health. Some clones in this sample may be carry-over from other donors' samples. Sequencing was carried out using PBMCs. In nucleotides, the CDR3 is TGTGCCAGCAGCGACGGTTTGGGCGGGAGGGTAGGAGAGACCCAGTACTTC. This translates into CASSDGLGGRVGETQYF.